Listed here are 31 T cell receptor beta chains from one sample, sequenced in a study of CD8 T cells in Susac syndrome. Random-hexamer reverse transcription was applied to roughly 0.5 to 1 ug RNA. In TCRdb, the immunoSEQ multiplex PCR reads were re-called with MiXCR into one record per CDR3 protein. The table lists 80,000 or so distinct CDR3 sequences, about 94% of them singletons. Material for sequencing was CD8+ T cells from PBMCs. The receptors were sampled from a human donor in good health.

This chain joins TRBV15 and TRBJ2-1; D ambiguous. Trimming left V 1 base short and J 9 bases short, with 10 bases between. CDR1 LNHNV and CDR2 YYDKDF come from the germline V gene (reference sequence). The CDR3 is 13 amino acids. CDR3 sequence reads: CATSRGASVEQFF. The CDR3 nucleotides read TGTGCCACCAGCAGAGGAGCGTCGGTTGAGCAGTTCTTC.

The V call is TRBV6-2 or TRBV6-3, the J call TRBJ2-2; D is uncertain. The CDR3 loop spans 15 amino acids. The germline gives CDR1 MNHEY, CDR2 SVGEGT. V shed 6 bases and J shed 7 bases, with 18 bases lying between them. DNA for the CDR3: TGTGCCAGCAGCCCCCCGTGGTCCAAGCACGGGGAGCTGTTTTTT. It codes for CASSPPWSKHGELFF.

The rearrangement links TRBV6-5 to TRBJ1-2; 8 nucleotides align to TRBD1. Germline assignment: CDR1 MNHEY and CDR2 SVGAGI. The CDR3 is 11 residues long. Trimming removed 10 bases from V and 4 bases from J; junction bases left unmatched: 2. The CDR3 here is CATTGGYGYTF. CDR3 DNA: TGTGCCACCACAGGGGGCTATGGCTACACCTTC.

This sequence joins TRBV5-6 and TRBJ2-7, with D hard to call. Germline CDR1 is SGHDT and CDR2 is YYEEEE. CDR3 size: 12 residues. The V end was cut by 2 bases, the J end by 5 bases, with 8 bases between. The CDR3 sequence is CASSFIRNEQYF. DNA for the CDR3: TGTGCCAGCAGCTTTATCCGAAACGAGCAGTACTTC. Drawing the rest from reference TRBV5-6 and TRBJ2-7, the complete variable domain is DAGVTQSPTHLIKTRGQQVTLRCSPKSGHDTVSWYQQALGQGPQFIFQYYEEEERQRGNFPDRFSGHQFPNYSSELNVNALLLGDSALYLCASSFIRNEQYFGPGTRLTVT.

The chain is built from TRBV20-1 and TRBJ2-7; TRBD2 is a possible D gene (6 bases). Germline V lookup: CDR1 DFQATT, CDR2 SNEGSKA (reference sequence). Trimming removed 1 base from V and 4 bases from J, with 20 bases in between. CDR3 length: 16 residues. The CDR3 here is CSARALIVDGGYEQYF. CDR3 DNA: TGCAGTGCTAGAGCTTTAATAGTCGACGGGGGTTACGAGCAGTACTTC.

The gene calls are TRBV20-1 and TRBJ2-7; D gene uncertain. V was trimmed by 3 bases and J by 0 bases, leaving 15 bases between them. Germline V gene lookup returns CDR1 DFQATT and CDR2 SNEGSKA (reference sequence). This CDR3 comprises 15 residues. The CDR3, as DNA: TGCAGTGCTAGCCCTCTAGAATTTAGCTCCTACGAGCAGTACTTC. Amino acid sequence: CSASPLEFSSYEQYF.

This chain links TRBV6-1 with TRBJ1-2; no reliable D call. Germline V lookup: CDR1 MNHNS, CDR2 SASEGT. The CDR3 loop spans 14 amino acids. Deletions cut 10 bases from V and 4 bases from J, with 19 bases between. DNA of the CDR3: TGTGCCATCGTAGACGCCGGCTCTGTCTATGGCTACACCTTC. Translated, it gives CAIVDAGSVYGYTF.

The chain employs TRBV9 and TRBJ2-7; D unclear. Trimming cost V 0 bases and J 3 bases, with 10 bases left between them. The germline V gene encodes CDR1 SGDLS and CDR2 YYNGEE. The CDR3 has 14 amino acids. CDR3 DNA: TGTGCCAGCAGCGTAGCTTCCATCGGCTACGAGCAGTACTTC. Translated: CASSVASIGYEQYF.

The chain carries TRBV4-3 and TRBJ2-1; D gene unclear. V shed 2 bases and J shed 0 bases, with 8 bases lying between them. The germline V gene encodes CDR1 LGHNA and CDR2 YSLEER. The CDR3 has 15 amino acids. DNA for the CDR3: TGCGCCAGCAGCCAAATAGTAAGCTCCTACAATGAGCAGTTCTTC. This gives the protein CASSQIVSSYNEQFF.

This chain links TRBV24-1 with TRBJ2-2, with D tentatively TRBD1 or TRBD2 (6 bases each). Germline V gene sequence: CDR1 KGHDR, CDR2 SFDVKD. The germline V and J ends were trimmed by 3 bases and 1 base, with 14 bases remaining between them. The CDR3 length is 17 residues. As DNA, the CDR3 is TGTGCCACCAGTGATAGGGCCGGGGGCATGAACACCGGGGAGCTGTTTTTT. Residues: CATSDRAGGMNTGELFF.

The CDR3 region is CASSQDTGLNTEAFF. The CDR3 region has the DNA TGCGCCAGCAGCCAAGATACAGGGTTGAACACTGAAGCTTTCTTT. This sequence joins TRBV4-1 and TRBJ1-1; TRBD1 might be the D (6 bases). Germline V gene data show CDR1 as MGHRA and CDR2 as YSYEKL. The CDR3 loop spans 15 amino acids. V was pared by 0 bases and J by 0 bases, with 8 bases between.

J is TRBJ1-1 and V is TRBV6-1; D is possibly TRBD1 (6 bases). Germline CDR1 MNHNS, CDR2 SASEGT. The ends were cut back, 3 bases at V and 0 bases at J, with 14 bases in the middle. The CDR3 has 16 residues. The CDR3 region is CASSDPYRALNTEAFF. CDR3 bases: TGTGCCAGCAGTGATCCCTACAGGGCTTTGAACACTGAAGCTTTCTTT.

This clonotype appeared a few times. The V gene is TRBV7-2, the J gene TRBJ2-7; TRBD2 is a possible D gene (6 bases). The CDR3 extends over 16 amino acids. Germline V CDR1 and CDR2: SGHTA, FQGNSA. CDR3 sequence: CASTRGRTGEIYEQYV. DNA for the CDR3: TGTGCCAGCACCCGAGGGAGGACTGGGGAAATCTACGAACAGTACGTC.

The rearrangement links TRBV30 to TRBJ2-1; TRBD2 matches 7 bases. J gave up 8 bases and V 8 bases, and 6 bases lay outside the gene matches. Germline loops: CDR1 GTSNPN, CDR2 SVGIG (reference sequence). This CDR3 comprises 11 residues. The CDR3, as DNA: TGTGCCGGGTCCGCGGGAGATGAGCAGTTCTTC. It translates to CAGSAGDEQFF.

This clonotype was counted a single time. The CDR3 DNA is TGTGCCAGCAGCTTCGGGGCAAACAGCGAGCAGTACTTC. It is translated as CASSFGANSEQYF. The rearrangement uses TRBV7-9 and TRBJ2-1; D tentatively fits TRBD1 or TRBD2 (5 bases each). The DNA end is more similar to TRBJ2-7, so the J call may be wrong. The germline V gene encodes CDR1 SEHNR and CDR2 FQNEAQ (reference sequence). The CDR3 runs 13 residues.

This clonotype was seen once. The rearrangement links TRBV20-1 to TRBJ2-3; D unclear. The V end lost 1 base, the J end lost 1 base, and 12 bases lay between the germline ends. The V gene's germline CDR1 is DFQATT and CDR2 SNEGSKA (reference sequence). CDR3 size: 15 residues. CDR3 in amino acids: CSARVRVVGTDTQYF. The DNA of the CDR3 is TGCAGTGCTAGAGTACGGGTTGTTGGCACAGATACGCAGTATTTT.

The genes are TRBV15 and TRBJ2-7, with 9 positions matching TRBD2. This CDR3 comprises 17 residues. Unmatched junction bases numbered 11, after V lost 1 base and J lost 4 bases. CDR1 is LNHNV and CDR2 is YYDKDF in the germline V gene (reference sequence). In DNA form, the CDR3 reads TGTGCCACCAGCAGAGCCCAGCGGGAGGCCCCCTTATACGAGCAGTACGTC. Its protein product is CATSRAQREAPLYEQYV.

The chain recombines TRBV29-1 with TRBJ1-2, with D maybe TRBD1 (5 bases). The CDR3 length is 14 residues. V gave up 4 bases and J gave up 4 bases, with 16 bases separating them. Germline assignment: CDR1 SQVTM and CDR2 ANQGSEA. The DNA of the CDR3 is TGCAGCGTTGTTTTCGCGACAGTTAGCTATGGCTACACCTTC. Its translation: CSVVFATVSYGYTF.

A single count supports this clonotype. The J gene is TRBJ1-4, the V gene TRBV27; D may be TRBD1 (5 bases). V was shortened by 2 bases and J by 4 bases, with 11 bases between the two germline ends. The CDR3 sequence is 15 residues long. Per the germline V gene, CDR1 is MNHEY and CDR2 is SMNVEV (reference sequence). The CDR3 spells CASSLAGGGNEKLFF. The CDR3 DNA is TGTGCCAGCAGTTTAGCCGGGGGGGGTAATGAAAAACTGTTTTTT.

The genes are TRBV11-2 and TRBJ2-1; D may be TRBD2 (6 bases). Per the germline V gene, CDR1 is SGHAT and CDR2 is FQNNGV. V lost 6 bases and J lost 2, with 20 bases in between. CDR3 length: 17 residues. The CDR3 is CASSSPRSGLTYNEQFF. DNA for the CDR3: TGTGCCAGCAGTTCTCCCAGGAGCGGGCTAACCTACAATGAGCAGTTCTTC.

CDR3 DNA sequence: TGTGCCACCAGCAGAGGGCACAGAATGAGGGAGACCCAGTACTTC. Translating it yields CATSRGHRMRETQYF. The chain is built from TRBV15 and TRBJ2-5; D is uncertain. The CDR3 contains 15 residues. The V and J ends lost 1 base and 5 bases respectively, with 14 bases between them. Per the germline V gene, CDR1 is LNHNV and CDR2 is YYDKDF (reference sequence).

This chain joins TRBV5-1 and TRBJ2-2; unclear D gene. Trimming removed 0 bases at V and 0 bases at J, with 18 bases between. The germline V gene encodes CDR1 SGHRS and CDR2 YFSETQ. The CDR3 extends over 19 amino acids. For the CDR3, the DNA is TGCGCCAGCAGCTTGGCGTTTAGCCTAGAAAGCGCGAACACCGGGGAGCTGTTTTTT. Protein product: CASSLAFSLESANTGELFF.

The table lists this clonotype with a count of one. CDR3 region: CATSPWTGSNTEAFF. In DNA form, the CDR3 reads TGTGCCACCAGCCCTTGGACAGGATCGAACACTGAAGCTTTCTTT. The chain recombines TRBV15 with TRBJ1-1, with 7 bases aligning to TRBD1. The CDR3 is 15 residues long. The ends lost 5 bases at V and 1 base at J; junction bases unmatched: 7. Germline V lookup: CDR1 LNHNV, CDR2 YYDKDF (reference sequence).

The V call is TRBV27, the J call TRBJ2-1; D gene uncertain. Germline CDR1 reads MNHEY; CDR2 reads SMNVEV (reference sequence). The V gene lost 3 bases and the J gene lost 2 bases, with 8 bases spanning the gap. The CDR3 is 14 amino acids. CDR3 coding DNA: TGTGCCAGCAGTTTCGACGGTGCCTACAATGAGCAGTTCTTC. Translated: CASSFDGAYNEQFF.

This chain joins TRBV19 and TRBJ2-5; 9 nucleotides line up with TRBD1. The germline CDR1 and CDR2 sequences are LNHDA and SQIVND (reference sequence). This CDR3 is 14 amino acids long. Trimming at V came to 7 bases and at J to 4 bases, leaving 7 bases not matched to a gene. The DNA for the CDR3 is TGTGCCAGTATCGGGACAGGGAGGGGAGAGACCCAGTACTTC. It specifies CASIGTGRGETQYF.

CDR3 residues: CASKPGGFSEQYF. DNA for the CDR3: TGTGCCAGCAAGCCAGGGGGCTTTTCGGAGCAGTACTTC. This chain links TRBV2 with TRBJ2-7, with TRBD1 identical over 8 bases. With V trimmed by 7 bases and J by 7 bases, 9 bases remained unmatched. Germline values: CDR1 SNHLY, CDR2 FYNNEI. The CDR3 consists of 13 residues.

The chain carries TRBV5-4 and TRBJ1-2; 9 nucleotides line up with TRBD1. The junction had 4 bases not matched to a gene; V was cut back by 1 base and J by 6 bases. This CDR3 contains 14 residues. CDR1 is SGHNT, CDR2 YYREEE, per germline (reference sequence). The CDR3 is CASSLWTGADGYTF. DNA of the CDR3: TGTGCCAGCAGCTTGTGGACAGGGGCGGATGGCTACACCTTC. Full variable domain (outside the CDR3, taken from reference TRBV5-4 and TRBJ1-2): ETGVTQSPTHLIKTRGQQVTLRCSSQSGHNTVSWYQQALGQGPQFIFQYYREEENGRGNFPPRFSGLQFPNYSSELNVNALELDDSALYLCASSLWTGADGYTFGSGTRLTVV.

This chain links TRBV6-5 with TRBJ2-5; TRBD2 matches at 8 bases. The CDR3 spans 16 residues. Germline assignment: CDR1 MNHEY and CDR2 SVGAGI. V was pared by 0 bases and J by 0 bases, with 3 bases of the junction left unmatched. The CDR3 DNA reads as TGTGCCAGCAGTTACTCGTCTAGCGGGTACCAAGAGACCCAGTACTTC. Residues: CASSYSSSGYQETQYF.

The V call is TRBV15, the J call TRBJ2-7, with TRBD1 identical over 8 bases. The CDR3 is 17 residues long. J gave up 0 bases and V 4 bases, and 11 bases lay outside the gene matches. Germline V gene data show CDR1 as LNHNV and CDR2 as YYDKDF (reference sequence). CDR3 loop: CATSTRVRQGNSYEQYV. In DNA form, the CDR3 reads TGTGCCACCAGCACCCGGGTCCGACAGGGGAACTCCTACGAGCAGTACGTC.

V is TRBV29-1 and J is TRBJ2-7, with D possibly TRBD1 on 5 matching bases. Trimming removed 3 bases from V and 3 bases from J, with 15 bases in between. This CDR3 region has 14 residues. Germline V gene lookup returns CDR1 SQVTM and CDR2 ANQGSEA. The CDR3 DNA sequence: TGCAGCGTTGAGCGTCTGGCAGGGAACTACGAGCAGTACTTC. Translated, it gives CSVERLAGNYEQYF.

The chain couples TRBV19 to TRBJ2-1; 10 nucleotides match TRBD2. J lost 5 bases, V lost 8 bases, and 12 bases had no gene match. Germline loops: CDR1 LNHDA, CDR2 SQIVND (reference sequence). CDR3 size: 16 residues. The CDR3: CASGAFLAGDNNEQFF. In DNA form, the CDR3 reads TGTGCCAGTGGTGCATTCCTAGCGGGGGATAACAATGAGCAGTTCTTC.